These T cell receptor beta chains were read from a single sample in a study of shared clonotypes between healthy human individuals. Some clones are missing from TCRdb's copy, which holds only in-frame ones; the method was immunoSEQ multiplex PCR. The repertoire holds about 1.5 million clones, with roughly 95% as singletons. Input material: naive CD4+ T cells sorted from blood. The receptors were gathered from a man younger than 45 in good health. Each CDR3 is given with its conserved first and last residue. The D gene is left open where the match is weak. Expanded clones get a size class; other rows say once, few or many, or leave the size out.

d_call: TRBD1; j_call: TRBJ1-2; v_call: TRBV5-4; clone_size: .; cdr3_aa: CASSTGQVPFYGYTF; cdr3_nt: TGTGCCAGCAGCACCGGACAGGTCCCCTTCTATGGCTACACCTTC
d_call: .; j_call: TRBJ2-3; v_call: TRBV29-1; clone_size: .; cdr3_aa: CSVQGGTDTQYF; cdr3_nt: TGCAGCGTTCAAGGGGGCACAGATACGCAGTATTTT
d_call: .; j_call: TRBJ2-1; v_call: TRBV19; clone_size: .; cdr3_aa: CASRLGGTYNEQFF; cdr3_nt: TGTGCCAGTAGGCTGGGCGGGACGTACAATGAGCAGTTCTTC
d_call: .; j_call: TRBJ2-7; v_call: TRBV27; clone_size: .; cdr3_aa: CASGQGIKQYF; cdr3_nt: TGTGCCAGTGGTCAGGGCATAAAGCAGTACTTC
d_call: TRBD2; j_call: TRBJ2-5; v_call: TRBV15; clone_size: .; cdr3_aa: CATSRGRLAGDPQETQYF; cdr3_nt: TGTGCCACCAGCAGGGGGCGACTAGCGGGAGATCCCCAAGAGACCCAGTACTTC
d_call: TRBD1; j_call: TRBJ1-5; v_call: TRBV19; clone_size: .; cdr3_aa: CASRDRGQSNQPQHF; cdr3_nt: TGTGCCAGTAGGGACAGGGGGCAAAGCAATCAGCCCCAGCATTTT
d_call: .; j_call: TRBJ2-7; v_call: TRBV4-1; clone_size: once; cdr3_aa: CASSHPDRRTYEQYF; cdr3_nt: TGCGCCAGCAGCCACCCAGACAGGCGCACGTACGAGCAGTACTTC
d_call: .; j_call: TRBJ2-1; v_call: TRBV25-1; clone_size: once; cdr3_aa: CASSAVRYNEQFF; cdr3_nt: TGTGCCAGCAGTGCCGTCCGCTACAATGAGCAGTTCTTC
d_call: .; j_call: TRBJ2-4; v_call: TRBV28; clone_size: .; cdr3_aa: CASSLPTEGKNIQYF; cdr3_nt: TGTGCCAGCAGTTTGCCGACAGAGGGCAAAAACATTCAGTACTTC
d_call: .; j_call: TRBJ2-7; v_call: TRBV28; clone_size: .; cdr3_aa: CASSPSDQRYEQYF; cdr3_nt: TGTGCCAGCAGCCCCTCGGATCAGCGGTACGAGCAGTACTTC
d_call: .; j_call: TRBJ2-3; v_call: TRBV6-1; clone_size: .; cdr3_aa: CASSEVGGTVTDTQYF; cdr3_nt: TGTGCCAGCAGTGAAGTTGGGGGAACCGTCACAGATACGCAGTATTTT
d_call: .; j_call: TRBJ1-1; v_call: TRBV2; clone_size: few; cdr3_aa: CASSGQLNTEAFF; cdr3_nt: TGTGCCAGCAGTGGACAGTTGAACACTGAAGCTTTCTTT
d_call: .; j_call: TRBJ1-2; v_call: TRBV7-8; clone_size: .; cdr3_aa: CASSPSGNYGYTF; cdr3_nt: TGTGCCAGCAGCCCAAGTGGGAACTATGGCTACACCTTC
d_call: TRBD2; j_call: TRBJ2-2; v_call: TRBV11-3; clone_size: once; cdr3_aa: CASSLEGLAPTGELFF; cdr3_nt: TGTGCCAGCAGCTTAGAAGGACTAGCGCCCACCGGGGAGCTGTTTTTT
d_call: .; j_call: TRBJ2-7; v_call: TRBV18; clone_size: .; cdr3_aa: CASSPPHSGSYEQYF; cdr3_nt: TGTGCCAGCTCACCACCACACAGCGGCTCCTACGAGCAGTACTTC
d_call: .; j_call: TRBJ2-1; v_call: TRBV9; clone_size: .; cdr3_aa: CASSVDNEQFF; cdr3_nt: TGTGCCAGCAGCGTAGATAATGAGCAGTTCTTC
d_call: TRBD2; j_call: TRBJ2-7; v_call: TRBV11-2; clone_size: .; cdr3_aa: CASSSLAGVYEQYF; cdr3_nt: TGTGCCAGCAGCTCTCTAGCGGGAGTATACGAGCAGTACTTC
d_call: TRBD2; j_call: TRBJ2-7; v_call: TRBV5-1; clone_size: .; cdr3_aa: CASSLVSEGTKYF; cdr3_nt: TGCGCCAGCAGCTTGGTCTCCGAGGGGACTAAGTACTTC
d_call: TRBD2; j_call: TRBJ2-1; v_call: TRBV6-5; clone_size: .; cdr3_aa: CASSLGTWGRDEQFF; cdr3_nt: TGTGCCAGCAGCCTCGGGACGTGGGGGAGGGATGAGCAGTTCTTC
d_call: TRBD1; j_call: TRBJ1-2; v_call: TRBV28; clone_size: .; cdr3_aa: CASSTPMDRGRGYTF; cdr3_nt: TGTGCCAGCAGCACCCCAATGGACAGGGGGCGTGGCTACACCTTC
d_call: .; j_call: TRBJ1-5; v_call: TRBV6-5; clone_size: .; cdr3_aa: CASSYGIGQPQHF; cdr3_nt: TGTGCCAGCAGTTACGGAATCGGCCAGCCCCAGCATTTT
d_call: .; j_call: TRBJ1-2; v_call: TRBV6-1; clone_size: .; cdr3_aa: CASTTPSYGYTF; cdr3_nt: TGTGCCAGCACGACACCCTCCTATGGCTACACCTTC
d_call: .; j_call: TRBJ2-7; v_call: TRBV5-4; clone_size: once; cdr3_aa: CASSGNGRGLYEQYF; cdr3_nt: TGTGCCAGCAGCGGAAACGGGCGGGGCCTCTACGAGCAGTACTTC
d_call: .; j_call: TRBJ2-2; v_call: TRBV9; clone_size: .; cdr3_aa: CASSVSARGTGELFF; cdr3_nt: TGTGCCAGCAGCGTCTCAGCTAGGGGAACCGGGGAGCTGTTTTTT
d_call: TRBD1; j_call: TRBJ1-4; v_call: TRBV5-6; clone_size: .; cdr3_aa: CASSVRDRVEEKLFF; cdr3_nt: TGTGCCAGCAGCGTCCGGGACAGGGTGGAGGAAAAACTGTTTTTT
d_call: .; j_call: TRBJ2-3; v_call: TRBV28; clone_size: .; cdr3_aa: CASEEGRTDTQYF; cdr3_nt: TGTGCCAGTGAAGAGGGTCGGACAGATACGCAGTATTTT
d_call: .; j_call: TRBJ2-7; v_call: TRBV25-1; clone_size: .; cdr3_aa: CASSESDSGPYEQYF; cdr3_nt: TGTGCCAGCAGTGAAAGTGATAGCGGTCCCTACGAGCAGTACTTC
d_call: .; j_call: TRBJ2-6; v_call: TRBV6-5; clone_size: .; cdr3_aa: CASSYSPAGANVLTF; cdr3_nt: TGTGCCAGCAGTTACAGCCCTGCCGGGGCCAACGTCCTGACTTTC
d_call: TRBD1; j_call: TRBJ2-3; v_call: TRBV7-9; clone_size: .; cdr3_aa: CASSSDRAKTDTQYF; cdr3_nt: TGTGCCAGCAGCTCGGACAGGGCTAAAACAGATACGCAGTATTTT
d_call: .; j_call: TRBJ1-2; v_call: TRBV15; clone_size: .; cdr3_aa: CATSREVIGIGGYTF; cdr3_nt: TGTGCCACCAGCAGAGAGGTAATCGGCATAGGGGGCTACACCTTC
d_call: .; j_call: TRBJ2-5; v_call: TRBV7-7; clone_size: .; cdr3_aa: CASSLGPNQETQYF; cdr3_nt: TGTGCTAGCAGCTTGGGGCCGAACCAAGAGACCCAGTACTTC
d_call: .; j_call: TRBJ2-7; v_call: TRBV9; clone_size: .; cdr3_aa: CASSVASTSSYEQYF; cdr3_nt: TGTGCCAGCAGCGTAGCGAGTACAAGCTCCTACGAGCAGTACTTC
d_call: .; j_call: TRBJ2-3; v_call: TRBV2; clone_size: .; cdr3_aa: CASSEIRGGTDTQYF; cdr3_nt: TGTGCCAGCAGTGAAATAAGGGGCGGCACAGATACGCAGTATTTT
d_call: .; j_call: TRBJ2-3; v_call: TRBV5-4; clone_size: .; cdr3_aa: CASRVRASPADTQYF; cdr3_nt: TGTGCCAGCAGGGTCCGGGCGTCTCCGGCAGATACGCAGTATTTT
d_call: TRBD2; j_call: TRBJ2-1; v_call: TRBV27; clone_size: .; cdr3_aa: CASSPRLAGANEQFF; cdr3_nt: TGTGCCAGCAGTCCCCGACTAGCGGGCGCCAATGAGCAGTTCTTC
d_call: TRBD2; j_call: TRBJ2-2; v_call: TRBV5-1; clone_size: .; cdr3_aa: CASSLRGSVPSVDTGELFF; cdr3_nt: TGCGCCAGCAGCCTGCGCGGGAGCGTCCCAAGCGTCGACACCGGGGAGCTGTTTTTT
d_call: TRBD2; j_call: TRBJ2-3; v_call: TRBV4-3; clone_size: .; cdr3_aa: CASSPSGTSGTDTQYF; cdr3_nt: TGCGCCAGCTCCCCCTCCGGGACTAGCGGGACAGATACGCAGTATTTT
d_call: TRBD1; j_call: TRBJ1-2; v_call: TRBV9; clone_size: .; cdr3_aa: CASSVEDRGSGGYTF; cdr3_nt: TGTGCCAGCAGCGTAGAAGACAGGGGGTCGGGTGGCTACACCTTC
d_call: .; j_call: TRBJ2-1; v_call: TRBV6-1; clone_size: .; cdr3_aa: CASVSGSYNEQFF; cdr3_nt: TGTGCCAGCGTTAGCGGCTCCTACAATGAGCAGTTCTTC
d_call: .; j_call: TRBJ2-3; v_call: TRBV2; clone_size: .; cdr3_aa: CASSESGDLYF; cdr3_nt: TGTGCCAGCAGTGAATCTGGGGACTTGTATTTT
d_call: TRBD1; j_call: TRBJ1-2; v_call: TRBV27; clone_size: .; cdr3_aa: CASSSQGAIYGYTF; cdr3_nt: TGTGCCAGCAGTTCGCAGGGGGCTATCTATGGCTACACCTTC
d_call: .; j_call: TRBJ1-3; v_call: TRBV30; clone_size: .; cdr3_aa: CAWSKSRQGNTIYF; cdr3_nt: TGTGCCTGGAGTAAGTCCAGACAGGGAAACACCATATATTTT
d_call: .; j_call: TRBJ2-3; v_call: TRBV10-3; clone_size: .; cdr3_aa: CAIRDPRGTDTQYF; cdr3_nt: TGTGCCATCAGGGATCCGCGGGGCACAGATACGCAGTATTTT
d_call: .; j_call: TRBJ1-1; v_call: TRBV4-2; clone_size: .; cdr3_aa: CASSQDPTGYTEAFF; cdr3_nt: TGTGCCAGCAGCCAAGACCCCACAGGGTACACTGAAGCTTTCTTT
d_call: .; j_call: TRBJ2-1; v_call: TRBV9; clone_size: .; cdr3_aa: CASSVGSSNEQFF; cdr3_nt: TGTGCCAGCAGCGTAGGGTCTAGCAATGAGCAGTTCTTC
d_call: .; j_call: TRBJ2-2; v_call: TRBV7-8; clone_size: .; cdr3_aa: CASSLVFSPGPGELFF; cdr3_nt: TGTGCCAGCAGCTTAGTGTTTAGCCCTGGCCCCGGGGAGCTGTTTTTT
d_call: TRBD2; j_call: TRBJ2-7; v_call: TRBV5-4; clone_size: .; cdr3_aa: CASSQAGGHEQYF; cdr3_nt: TGTGCCAGCAGCCAAGCGGGAGGGCACGAGCAGTACTTC
d_call: TRBD1; j_call: TRBJ2-6; v_call: TRBV27; clone_size: .; cdr3_aa: CASSFGQGAPGANVLTF; cdr3_nt: TGTGCCAGCAGTTTCGGACAGGGAGCTCCTGGGGCCAACGTCCTGACTTTC
d_call: .; j_call: TRBJ1-5; v_call: TRBV19; clone_size: once; cdr3_aa: CASSIDLGGLSNQPQHF; cdr3_nt: TGTGCCAGTAGTATAGATTTGGGCGGTCTTAGCAATCAGCCCCAGCATTTT
d_call: TRBD1; j_call: TRBJ2-5; v_call: TRBV19; clone_size: .; cdr3_aa: CASSIGQGRETQYF; cdr3_nt: TGTGCCAGTAGTATAGGACAGGGGCGAGAGACCCAGTACTTC
d_call: .; j_call: TRBJ2-1; v_call: TRBV6-5; clone_size: .; cdr3_aa: CASKRGSALQFF; cdr3_nt: TGTGCCAGTAAAAGGGGTTCGGCCTTGCAGTTCTTC
d_call: TRBD1; j_call: TRBJ1-4; v_call: TRBV10-3; clone_size: once; cdr3_aa: CAISERTGGVNEKLFF; cdr3_nt: TGTGCCATCAGTGAGAGGACAGGGGGAGTAAATGAAAAACTGTTTTTT
d_call: .; j_call: TRBJ2-1; v_call: TRBV10-3; clone_size: .; cdr3_aa: CAISFRNNEQFF; cdr3_nt: TGTGCCATCAGTTTCCGTAACAATGAGCAGTTCTTC
d_call: .; j_call: TRBJ1-3; v_call: TRBV11-1; clone_size: .; cdr3_aa: CASSYTPMNTIYF; cdr3_nt: TGTGCCAGCAGCTATACACCTATGAACACCATATATTTT
d_call: .; j_call: TRBJ2-5; v_call: TRBV6-1; clone_size: .; cdr3_aa: CASSDGQETQYF; cdr3_nt: TGTGCCAGCAGTGACGGCCAAGAGACCCAGTACTTC